This T cell receptor beta chain was sequenced during a study of Ad26.COV2.S vaccination and SARS-CoV-2 variants. The wider study: The study gave Ad26.COV2.S intramuscularly, once or twice 56 days apart.

Treatment of the sample: around 19 received Ad26.COV2.S at low or high dose, single or two shots; about 5 received placebo; per-sample allocation not given. At day 63 after the first vaccine or placebo injection, samples were drawn. The data were produced by immunoSEQ multiplex PCR, yet TCRdb's version contains in-frame clones alone and is incomplete. The sample includes approximately 420,000 clones, around nine tenths of them seen just once. Study outcomes and limitations: There was reportedly substantial breadth in spike-specific CD8+ and CD4+ T cell responses after vaccination. Non-spike TCR breadth showed similarity between vaccine and placebo recipients.

This clone was observed a single time. Its antigen remains unidentified. The sequenced sample was peripheral blood, obtained in a trial of Ad26.COV2.S vaccine versus placebo. This receptor was identified in a person aged 18 to 59 who received the Ad26.COV2.S COVID-19 vaccine or a placebo.

This CDR3 reads CASSPETSGDYEQFF. The DNA of the CDR3 is TGTGCCAGCTCACCTGAGACTAGCGGCGACTATGAGCAGTTCTTC. This chain links TRBV18 with TRBJ2-1; 9 bases line up with TRBD2. With V trimmed by 3 bases and J by 8 bases, 8 bases remained unmatched. Looked up from germline, CDR1 is KGHSH and CDR2 is LQKENI. The CDR3 spans 15 residues.